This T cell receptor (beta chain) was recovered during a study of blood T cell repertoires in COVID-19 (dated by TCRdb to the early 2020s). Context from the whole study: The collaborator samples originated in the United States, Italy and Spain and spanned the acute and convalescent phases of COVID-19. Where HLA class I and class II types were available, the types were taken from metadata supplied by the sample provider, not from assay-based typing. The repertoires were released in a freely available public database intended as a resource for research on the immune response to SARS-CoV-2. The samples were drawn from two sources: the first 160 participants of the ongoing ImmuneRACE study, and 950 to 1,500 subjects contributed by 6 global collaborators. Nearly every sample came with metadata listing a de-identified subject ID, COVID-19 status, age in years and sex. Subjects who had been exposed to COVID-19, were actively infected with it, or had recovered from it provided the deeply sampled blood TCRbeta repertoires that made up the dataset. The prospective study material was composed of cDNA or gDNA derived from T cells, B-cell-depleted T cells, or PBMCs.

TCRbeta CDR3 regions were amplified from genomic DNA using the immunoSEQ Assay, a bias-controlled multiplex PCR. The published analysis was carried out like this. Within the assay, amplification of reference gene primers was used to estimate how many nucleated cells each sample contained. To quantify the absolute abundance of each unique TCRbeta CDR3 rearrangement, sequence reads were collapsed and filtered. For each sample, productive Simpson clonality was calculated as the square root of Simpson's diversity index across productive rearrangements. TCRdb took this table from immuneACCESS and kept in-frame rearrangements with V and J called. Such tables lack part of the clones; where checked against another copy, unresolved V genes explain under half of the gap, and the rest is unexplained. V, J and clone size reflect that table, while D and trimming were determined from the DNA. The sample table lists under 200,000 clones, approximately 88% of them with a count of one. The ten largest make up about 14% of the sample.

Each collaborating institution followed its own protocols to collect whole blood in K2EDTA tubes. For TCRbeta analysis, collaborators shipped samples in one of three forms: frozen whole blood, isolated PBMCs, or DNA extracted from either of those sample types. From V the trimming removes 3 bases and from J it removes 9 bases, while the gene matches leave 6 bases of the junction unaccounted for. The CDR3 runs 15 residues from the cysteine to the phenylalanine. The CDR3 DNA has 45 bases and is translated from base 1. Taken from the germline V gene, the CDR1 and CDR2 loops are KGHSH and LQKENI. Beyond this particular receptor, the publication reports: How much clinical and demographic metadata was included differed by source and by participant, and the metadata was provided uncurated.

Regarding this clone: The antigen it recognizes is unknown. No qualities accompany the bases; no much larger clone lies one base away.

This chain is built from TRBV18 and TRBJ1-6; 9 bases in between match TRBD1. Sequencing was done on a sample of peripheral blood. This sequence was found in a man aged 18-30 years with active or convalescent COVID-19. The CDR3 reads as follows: CASSPGQGLSSPLHF. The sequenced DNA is TGTGCCAGCTCACCCGGACAGGGGCTAAGTTCACCCCTCCACTTT.